The clone carrying this T cell receptor beta chain has a handful of counts. A much larger clone lies a single base off, so this may be a read error. This record comes from a study of breast tumors, draining lymph nodes, adjacent tissues. The CDR3 is made up of 14 amino acids. The germline V gene has CDR1 SGHRS and CDR2 YFSETQ. TCRdb recomputed calls from the multiplex PCR reads with MiXCR, one row per CDR3 protein. The top ten hold 7.5% to 9.5% of the sample, which has about 47,000 distinct CDR3 sequences, about 21% seen once. Material for sequencing was breast tumor tissue. The receptor's source is a female donor with breast cancer. Some clones in this sample may be carry-over from other donors' samples. This chain connects TRBV5-1 to TRBJ1-3; a possible D gene is TRBD1 (6 bases). In nucleotides, the CDR3 is TGCACCAGCAGCCCCCAGGGGTCTGGAAACACCATATATTTT. This codes for CTSSPQGSGNTIYF.